This is a list of T cell receptor beta chains from one sample in a study of cytomegalovirus exposure and HLA in healthy donors. Sequencing used immunoSEQ multiplex PCR; TCRdb keeps in-frame clones, though not all of them. This sample contains approximately 52,000 clones. Material for sequencing was PBMCs. These receptors all stem from a woman aged 60-70 years in good health and CMV-seropositive. The CDR3 runs from the conserved cysteine through the conserved F or W. Each record gives: V gene, J gene, D gene, CDR3 DNA, CDR3 protein. The D gene is left open where the match is weak.

TRBV18	TRBJ2-7	TRBD2	TGTGCCAGCTCACCTAATAGGTGGCTAGCGGGGGCCGCCTACGAGCAGTACTTC	CASSPNRWLAGAAYEQYF
TRBV21-1	TRBJ1-5	.	TGTGCCAGCAGCACTAATCAGCCCCAGCATTTT	CASSTNQPQHF
TRBV2	TRBJ1-1	.	TGTGCCAGCACAAGAGAGAACACTGAAGCTTTCTTT	CASTRENTEAFF
TRBV6-1	TRBJ1-1	TRBD1	TGTGCCAGCAGTGAGGACAGGGTGTTGAACACTGAAGCTTTCTTT	CASSEDRVLNTEAFF
TRBV28	TRBJ2-7	TRBD2	TGTGCCAGCAGTTTCGGACTAGGCGGCTACGAGCAGTACTTC	CASSFGLGGYEQYF
TRBV25-1	TRBJ1-1	.	TGTGCCAGCAGTGAAACCCGGGGTTTGAACACTGAAGCTTTCTTT	CASSETRGLNTEAFF
TRBV5-4	TRBJ2-5	.	TGTGCCAGCAGCTTGGTGGGGACTGGTGGGGAGACCCAGTACTTC	CASSLVGTGGETQYF
TRBV7-6	TRBJ1-6	.	TGTGCCAGCAGCTTAGGCCCAGGGGAGTGGAGCACCTATAATTCACCCCTCCACTTT	CASSLGPGEWSTYNSPLHF
TRBV2	TRBJ2-7	TRBD2	TGTGCCAGCAATATAGCGGGGGGCTCCTACGAGCAGTACTTC	CASNIAGGSYEQYF
TRBV6-1	TRBJ1-2	.	TGTGCCAGCAAAAACAGGAATAACTATGGCTACACCTTC	CASKNRNNYGYTF
TRBV2	TRBJ2-2	TRBD2	TGTGCCAGCAGTCTTAGACTAGCGGGGGACGGGGAGCTGTTTTTT	CASSLRLAGDGELFF
TRBV6-5	TRBJ1-5	TRBD1	TGTGCCAGCAGTACGCGGGGACAGCAGCATTTT	CASSTRGQQHF
TRBV9	TRBJ1-1	.	TGTGCCAGCACCCAGGGGTTGAACACTGAAGCTTTCTTT	CASTQGLNTEAFF
TRBV19	TRBJ1-2	TRBD1	TGTGCCAGTAGTGACCACAGGGGGCTCGTCGATGGCTACACCTTC	CASSDHRGLVDGYTF
TRBV14	TRBJ2-7	.	TGTGCCAGCAGCCTAGCGTACGAGCAGTACTTC	CASSLAYEQYF
TRBV5-1	TRBJ2-7	TRBD2	TGCGCCAGCAGCTTGGCCGGGGCTAGCGGGGGCTACGAGCAGTACTTC	CASSLAGASGGYEQYF
TRBV29-1	TRBJ2-3	TRBD1	TGCAGCGTGGGACAGGCAAGCACAGATACGCAGTATTTT	CSVGQASTDTQYF
TRBV10-3	TRBJ1-6	TRBD1	TGTGCCATCAGCTTGACAGGGGATAATTCACCCCTCCACTTT	CAISLTGDNSPLHF
TRBV4-2	TRBJ1-4	TRBD1	TGTGCCAGCAGCCAAGATGCAGGGGGCGCAGCTAATGAAAAACTGTTTTTT	CASSQDAGGAANEKLFF
TRBV18	TRBJ1-6	TRBD1	TGTGCCAGCTCTGGACAGGGAGGTAATTCACCCCTCCACTTT	CASSGQGGNSPLHF
TRBV7-6	TRBJ2-3	TRBD2	TGTGCCAGCAGCCGACGGACTAGCGGGGGGGGTGGCACAGATAAGCAGTATTTT	CASSRRTSGGGGTDKQYF
TRBV7-2	TRBJ1-6	.	TGTGCCAGCAGCCAATGGAGCGGAGGAGGTAATTCACCCCTCCACTTT	CASSQWSGGGNSPLHF
TRBV18	TRBJ1-5	.	TGTGCCAGCTCACCAAACAGGGTAGAGTTACGGAATCAGCCCCAGCATTTT	CASSPNRVELRNQPQHF
TRBV9	TRBJ1-1	.	TGTGCCAGCAGCCTGAGCCTTGACAGGGAAGCTTTCTTT	CASSLSLDREAFF